This T cell receptor beta chain was captured by sequencing in a study of T cell responses to AZD1222 COVID-19 vaccine. About the study: Pooled in the analysis were second doses at about 4 or about 12 weeks.

There are 13 residues in the CDR3. Trimming took 1 base from V and 6 from J, leaving 9 bases between them. Germline V gives CDR1 SGHTA, CDR2 FQGNSA. Worth noting for this clone: Its target is unknown.

Study-level points and caveats: Nearly half of the spike-specific TCRs reportedly recognize variant regions that carry no mutations.

Measured with immunoSEQ multiplex PCR; TCRdb has only the in-frame clones, and not every one. The sample shows 95,000 to 130,000 clones, more than 85% of them seen only once. The chain carries TRBV7-2 and TRBJ1-2, with unresolved D. The TCR comes from an adult in good health. The source was peripheral blood, collected on day 0 of AZD1222 vaccination. CDR3: CASSLERGNGYTF. The CDR3 DNA sequence: TGTGCCAGCAGCTTAGAAAGAGGCAATGGCTACACCTTC.